A selection of T cell receptor beta chains follows, all from one sample in a study of identical twins. TCRdb passed the 5' RACE reads through MiXCR, listing each CDR3 protein once. This table holds 1.5 million to 2 million distinct CDR3 sequences, roughly a third found once. The sequenced material came from cord blood. The receptors come from a newborn girl in good health. The CDR3 runs from the conserved cysteine through the conserved F or W. The D gene is left open where the match is weak. Where a row states a size, it is once, few, many or the class of an expanded clone; other rows omit it.

J gene: TRBJ2-1
clone size: once
D gene: .
V gene: TRBV18
CDR3 protein: CASSPGAGTYYNEQFF
CDR3 DNA: TGTGCCAGCTCACCAGGGGCAGGAACCTACTACAATGAGCAGTTCTTC

J gene: TRBJ1-6
clone size: .
D gene: .
V gene: TRBV20-1
CDR3 protein: CSARVPGRVNSPLHF
CDR3 DNA: TGCAGTGCTAGAGTTCCGGGCCGAGTTAATTCACCCCTCCACTTT

J gene: TRBJ2-3
clone size: .
D gene: .
V gene: TRBV12-3/TRBV12-4
CDR3 protein: CASSVGLGRAAQYF
CDR3 DNA: TGTGCCAGCAGTGTGGGGCTGGGGCGGGCTGCGCAGTATTTT

J gene: TRBJ1-3
clone size: .
D gene: .
V gene: TRBV5-1
CDR3 protein: CASSLAQVGVPGNTIYF
CDR3 DNA: TGCGCCAGCAGCTTGGCTCAGGTTGGAGTTCCTGGAAACACCATATATTTT

J gene: TRBJ2-7
clone size: many
D gene: .
V gene: TRBV5-1
CDR3 protein: CASSLGASYEQYF
CDR3 DNA: TGTGCCAGCAGTTTGGGGGCCTCCTACGAGCAGTACTTC

J gene: TRBJ2-1
clone size: few
D gene: .
V gene: TRBV2
CDR3 protein: CASSLEGALLGNEQFF
CDR3 DNA: TGTGCCAGCAGTTTGGAGGGGGCGCTACTGGGCAATGAGCAGTTCTTC

J gene: TRBJ2-1
clone size: .
D gene: .
V gene: TRBV9
CDR3 protein: CASGVVNSGYNEQFF
CDR3 DNA: TGTGCCAGCGGCGTAGTCAATAGCGGCTACAATGAGCAGTTCTTC

J gene: TRBJ1-5
clone size: .
D gene: TRBD1
V gene: TRBV20-1
CDR3 protein: CSAAWDRGRNQPQHF
CDR3 DNA: TGCAGTGCCGCCTGGGACAGGGGGCGCAATCAGCCCCAGCATTTT

J gene: TRBJ2-5
clone size: .
D gene: .
V gene: TRBV28
CDR3 protein: CASSFLGPLQETQYF
CDR3 DNA: TGTGCCAGCAGTTTCTTAGGACCGCTCCAAGAGACCCAGTACTTC

J gene: TRBJ2-1
clone size: .
D gene: .
V gene: TRBV19
CDR3 protein: CASSRRPGAPSNEQFF
CDR3 DNA: TGTGCCAGTAGTAGGCGGCCGGGGGCTCCTTCCAATGAGCAGTTCTTC

J gene: TRBJ1-2
clone size: .
D gene: .
V gene: TRBV20-1
CDR3 protein: CSAGDGLNYGYTF
CDR3 DNA: TGCAGTGCTGGGGACGGTCTTAACTATGGCTACACCTTC

J gene: TRBJ2-7
clone size: .
D gene: TRBD2
V gene: TRBV19
CDR3 protein: CASSILAGGPNEQYF
CDR3 DNA: TGTGCCAGTAGTATCCTAGCGGGAGGGCCTAATGAGCAGTACTTC

J gene: TRBJ1-6
clone size: .
D gene: .
V gene: TRBV10-2
CDR3 protein: CASRARGTYNSPPHF
CDR3 DNA: TGCGCCAGTAGGGCCCGGGGCACCTATAATTCACCCCCCCACTTT

J gene: TRBJ2-7
clone size: few
D gene: .
V gene: TRBV2
CDR3 protein: CASSDWLSSYEQYF
CDR3 DNA: TGTGCCAGCAGTGATTGGCTTAGCTCCTACGAGCAGTACTTC

J gene: TRBJ2-3
clone size: few
D gene: TRBD2
V gene: TRBV3-1
CDR3 protein: CASSQTSGGTQYF
CDR3 DNA: TGTGCCAGCAGCCAGACTAGCGGGGGAACGCAGTATTTT

J gene: TRBJ1-4
clone size: few
D gene: TRBD1
V gene: TRBV3-1
CDR3 protein: CASSFRTGTNGKLFF
CDR3 DNA: TGTGCCAGCAGCTTCCGGACAGGAACTAATGGAAAACTGTTTTTT